Listed here is a single T cell receptor beta chain. Its antigen is unidentified. Produced via immunoSEQ multiplex PCR; TCRdb's table is partial and in-frame only. The sample carries 100,000 to 150,000 clones, about nine tenths recorded once. This specimen belongs to a study of cytomegalovirus exposure and HLA in healthy donors. Study-level findings and limits: As confirmed in vitro, a few CMV-associated chains were specific for CMV antigens.

An approximately 130-subject validation cohort, separate from the 666-subject first cohort, supplied the donors. This CDR3 region has 13 residues. Germline CDR1 reads PRHDT; CDR2 reads FYEKMQ (reference sequence). The germline V and J ends were trimmed by 3 bases and 0 bases, with 3 bases remaining between them. What was sequenced was PBMCs. This TCR derives from a woman aged 18-29 years in good health and CMV-seronegative. The V gene is TRBV13, the J gene TRBJ1-5; D is uncertain. The CDR3 reads CASSFSSNQPQHF. The CDR3 DNA reads TGTGCCAGCAGCTTTAGTAGCAATCAGCCCCAGCATTTT.